One TCR beta chain is described in this entry. Its antigen is undetermined. RNA was isolated and reverse transcribed to cDNA, the sequencing template. Sequenced by immunoSEQ multiplex PCR; TCRdb stores in-frame clones only, minus some. The sample lists over 250,000 clones, approximately 60% occurring once. Trimming took off 9 bases at V and 0 bases at J, with 15 bases between the two ends. CDR1 and CDR2 from the germline V gene are SNHLY and FYNNEI. The CDR3 runs 16 residues. These data are taken from a study of CD8+ T cells in alopecia areata. Study-wide points: Mice showed clearer TCR sharing than patients did, a gap that was possibly HLA-related.

Treatment described: oral pan-JAK inhibitor, 5-10 mg twice daily. The TCR sequence derives from a human donor with alopecia areata. The chain employs TRBV2 and TRBJ2-6, with D possibly matching TRBD1 (5 bases). This material consisted of CD4+ T cells sorted from blood, taken at approximately week 52, from a patient treated with tofacitinib. As DNA, the CDR3 is TGTGCCAGAGGACACAGTCTACTCTCTGGGGCCAACGTCCTGACTTTC. Amino acids: CARGHSLLSGANVLTF.